The 18 T cell receptor beta chains below were found in one sample sequenced in a study of T cells in Graves' hyperthyroidism and ophthalmopathy. Amplified regions were TCR beta CDR3 sequences from RNA transcripts. RT-PCR in the first round (using the HTBI primer set) targeted the TCR CDR3. TCRdb passed the multiplex PCR reads through MiXCR, listing each CDR3 protein once. The data contain a few hundred thousand distinct CDR3 sequences, around 25% of them singletons. Specimen: blood. Receptors originate from a man aged 50 or older with Graves' hyperthyroidism.

This clonotype was picked up many times. The chain recombines TRBV12-3 or TRBV12-4 with TRBJ2-7; 11 bases are a match to TRBD1. The CDR3 is 14 amino acids. V was pared by 5 bases and J by 6 bases, with 6 bases of the junction left unmatched. CDR3 sequence: CASSPRTGGREQYF. CDR3 coding DNA: TGTGCCAGCAGTCCCCGGACAGGGGGCCGCGAGCAGTACTTC.

This clonotype was found many times. V usage is TRBV7-9 and J usage is TRBJ2-7; TRBD2 agrees at 11 bases. Unmatched junction bases numbered 0, after V lost 3 bases and J lost 2 bases. The CDR3 length is 14 residues. Germline assignment: CDR1 SEHNR and CDR2 FQNEAQ (reference sequence). CDR3 region: CASSFSGRAYEQYF. DNA for the CDR3: TGTGCCAGCAGCTTTAGCGGGAGGGCCTACGAGCAGTACTTC.

This clonotype was seen a handful of times. The chain couples TRBV20-1 to TRBJ2-2; D is unresolved. Germline V lookup: CDR1 DFQATT, CDR2 SNEGSKA (reference sequence). The CDR3 consists of 15 residues. V was cut by 0 bases and J by 0 bases, with 8 bases left in between. CDR3 protein: CSARDLTANTGELFF. The CDR3 DNA reads as TGCAGTGCTAGAGATCTGACCGCGAACACCGGGGAGCTGTTTTTT.

This clonotype occurred a few times. One junction end disagrees with the germline gene, perhaps due to a read error. The chain carries TRBV11-1 and TRBJ2-5; TRBD1 matches at 10 bases. The CDR3 consists of 15 residues. The germline V gene encodes CDR1 SGHAT and CDR2 FQDESV (reference sequence). CDR3 amino acids: CASSPGTGEGEIQYF. The CDR3, as DNA: TGTGCCAGCAGCCCAGGGACAGGGGAGGGAGAGATCCAGTACTTC.

This chain connects TRBV30 to TRBJ1-4; D is undetermined. CDR3 length equals 11 residues. The germline V and J ends were trimmed by 5 bases and 5 bases, with 6 bases remaining between them. Looked up from germline, CDR1 is GTSNPN and CDR2 is SVGIG (reference sequence). In DNA form, the CDR3 reads TGTGCCTGGGGACGAAATGAAAAACTGTTTTTT. Protein product: CAWGRNEKLFF. The full variable domain, completed using reference TRBV30 and TRBJ1-4, is SQTIHQWPATLVQPVGSPLSLECTVEGTSNPNLYWYRQAAGRGLQLLFYSVGIGQISSEVPQNLSASRPQDRQFILSSKKLLLSDSGFYLCAWGRNEKLFFGSGTQLSVL.

The rearrangement links TRBV5-1 to TRBJ2-7; 7 bases fit TRBD2. This CDR3 is built from 14 residues. Looked up from germline, CDR1 is SGHRS and CDR2 is YFSETQ. Trimming cost V 1 base and J 3 bases; bases outside gene matches: 4. For the CDR3, the DNA is TGCGCCAGCAGCTTGTCTAGCGGAGACTACGAGCAGTACTTC. This translates into CASSLSSGDYEQYF.

This clonotype was observed many times. The J gene is TRBJ2-1, the V gene TRBV11-2, with 10 bases fitting TRBD2. V was clipped by 0 bases and J by 8 bases; unmatched bases: 7. The length of the CDR3 is 16 residues. Germline values: CDR1 SGHAT, CDR2 FQNNGV. DNA of the CDR3: TGTGCCAGCAGCTTAGATGAACTAGCGGGAAACGATGAGCAGTTCTTC. Its protein product is CASSLDELAGNDEQFF.

The chain joins TRBV7-9 to TRBJ2-3; 10 nucleotides line up with TRBD1. Germline loops: CDR1 SEHNR, CDR2 FQNEAQ (reference sequence). This CDR3 is 17 amino acids long. With 5 bases clipped from V and 0 bases from J, the junction kept 8 bases outside the gene matches. The CDR3 DNA follows: TGTGCCAGCAGCACATACGGACAGGGGGACAGCACAGATACGCAGTATTTT. It yields the protein CASSTYGQGDSTDTQYF.

V gene TRBV7-2 combines with J gene TRBJ1-2, with D maybe TRBD1 (5 bases). Germline-derived CDR1 and CDR2 are SGHTA and FQGNSA. Trimming stripped 0 bases from V and 14 bases from J, with 16 bases between. The CDR3 consists of 13 residues. The DNA for the CDR3 is TGTGCCAGCAGCTTAGCAGAGGGGATGCGTATAACCTTC. Protein: CASSLAEGMRITF.

The chain uses TRBV6-1 and TRBJ2-3; D is unresolved. The CDR3 is 13 residues long. Germline CDR1 reads MNHNS; CDR2 reads SASEGT. Trimming took 3 bases from V and 2 from J, leaving 6 bases between them. CDR3 residues: CASSDGPTDTQYF. CDR3 sequence (DNA): TGTGCCAGCAGTGATGGACCCACAGATACGCAGTATTTT.

This clonotype was observed many times. V is TRBV10-3 and J is TRBJ2-7, with 9 positions matching TRBD1. Per germline, CDR1 ENHRY and CDR2 SYGVKD. The CDR3 is 14 amino acids. With V trimmed by 6 bases and J by 4 bases, 7 bases remained unmatched. Written as DNA, the CDR3 is TGTGCCATCAGGGACGGGACAGGGATATACGAGCAGTACTTC. It is translated as CAIRDGTGIYEQYF.

This clonotype showed up just a few times. The rearrangement uses TRBV5-1 and TRBJ1-1, with D maybe TRBD1 (5 bases). CDR3 length equals 18 residues. CDR1 and CDR2 from the germline V gene are SGHRS and YFSETQ. Trimming shortened V by 0 bases and J by 2 bases, and 20 bases separated the two germline ends. The CDR3 spells CASSLEVGRRTLNTEAFF. CDR3 in DNA: TGCGCCAGCAGCTTGGAGGTGGGACGGAGGACTCTCAACACTGAAGCTTTCTTT.

This sequence joins TRBV12-3 or TRBV12-4 and TRBJ1-1, with TRBD1 identical over 10 bases. CDR3 length: 13 amino acids. With V trimmed by 3 bases and J by 7 bases, 2 bases remained unmatched. DNA for the CDR3: TGTGCCAGCAGTTTGGGACAGGGGTTTGAAGCTTTCTTT. Its translation: CASSLGQGFEAFF.

The chain links TRBV20-1 to TRBJ2-1; TRBD2 might be the D (6 bases). The CDR3 contains 15 residues. Germline loops: CDR1 DFQATT, CDR2 SNEGSKA (reference sequence). Between the trimmed V and J ends, which lost 5 bases and 8 bases, there was a span of 22 bases. The CDR3 DNA reads as TGCAGTGCTCCCTCGGGGGTCTCCGAAACGGATGAGCAGTTCTTC. It yields the protein CSAPSGVSETDEQFF.

This chain joins TRBV9 and TRBJ1-1, with a weak D call TRBD1 (6 bases). Germline loops: CDR1 SGDLS, CDR2 YYNGEE. V was clipped by 7 bases and J by 0 bases, with 10 bases between them. This CDR3 comprises 13 residues. The CDR3 region is CASGGYMNTEAFF. CDR3 DNA: TGTGCCAGCGGGGGCTACATGAACACTGAAGCTTTCTTT.

A few counts support this clonotype. The rearrangement joins TRBV27 to TRBJ1-1; D is possibly TRBD1 (6 bases). The germline V gene has CDR1 MNHEY and CDR2 SMNVEV (reference sequence). Trimming removed 6 bases at V and 0 bases at J, with 20 bases between. CDR3 length: 17 residues. CDR3 nucleotide sequence: TGTGCCAGCAGCCACAACCCGGGGCAGGGGATGAACACTGAAGCTTTCTTT. Its protein is CASSHNPGQGMNTEAFF.

The gene calls are TRBV15 and TRBJ1-4; D is undetermined. Between the trimmed V and J ends, which lost 0 bases and 5 bases, there was a span of 10 bases. Germline CDR1 and CDR2: LNHNV and YYDKDF (reference sequence). The CDR3 extends over 15 amino acids. The CDR3 loop is CATSRDSRENEKLFF. The CDR3 coding sequence is TGTGCCACCAGCAGAGATTCGAGGGAGAATGAAAAACTGTTTTTT.

This clonotype was observed a handful of times. The V and J genes are TRBV28 and TRBJ2-3, with D maybe TRBD2 (5 bases). The germline gives CDR1 MDHEN, CDR2 SYDVKM. The CDR3 length is 14 residues. V shed 5 bases and J shed 5 bases, with 14 bases lying between them. CDR3 coding DNA: TGTGCCAGCAGTGAGGGATTATGGGGAGATACGCAGTATTTT. It yields the protein CASSEGLWGDTQYF.